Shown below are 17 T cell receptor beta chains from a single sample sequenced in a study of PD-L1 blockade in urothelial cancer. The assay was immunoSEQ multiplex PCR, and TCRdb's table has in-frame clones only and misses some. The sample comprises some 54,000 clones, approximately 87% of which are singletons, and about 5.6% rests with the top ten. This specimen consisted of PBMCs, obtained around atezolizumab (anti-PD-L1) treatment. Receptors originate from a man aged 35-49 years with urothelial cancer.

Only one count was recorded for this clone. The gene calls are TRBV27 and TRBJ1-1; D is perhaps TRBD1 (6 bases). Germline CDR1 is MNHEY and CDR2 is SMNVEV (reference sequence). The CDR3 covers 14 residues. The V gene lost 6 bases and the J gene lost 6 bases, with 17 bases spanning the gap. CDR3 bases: TGTGCCAGCAGCCCCGTTTCAGGGGTCGCTGAAGCTTTCTTT. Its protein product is CASSPVSGVAEAFF.

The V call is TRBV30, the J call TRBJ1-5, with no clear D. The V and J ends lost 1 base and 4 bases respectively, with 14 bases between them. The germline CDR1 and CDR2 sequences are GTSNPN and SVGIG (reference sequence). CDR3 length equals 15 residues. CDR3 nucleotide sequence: TGTGCCTGGAGTGCGGGATCGGGCAGGAATCAGCCCCAGCATTTT. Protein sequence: CAWSAGSGRNQPQHF.

The CDR3 DNA reads TGTGCCTGGAGTGTGGGACTAGCGGCCCGGGAGCAGTACTTC. It is translated as CAWSVGLAAREQYF. V and J are TRBV30 and TRBJ2-7; 11 bases are shared with TRBD2. The ends lost 0 bases at V and 7 bases at J; junction bases unmatched: 5. Germline V CDR1 and CDR2: GTSNPN, SVGIG (reference sequence). The length of the CDR3 is 14 residues.

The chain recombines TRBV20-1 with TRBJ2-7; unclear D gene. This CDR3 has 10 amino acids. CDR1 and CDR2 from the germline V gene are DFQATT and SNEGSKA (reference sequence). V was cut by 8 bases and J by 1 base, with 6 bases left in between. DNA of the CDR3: TGCAGTTCAAATTCCTACGAGCAGTACTTC. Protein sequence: CSSNSYEQYF.

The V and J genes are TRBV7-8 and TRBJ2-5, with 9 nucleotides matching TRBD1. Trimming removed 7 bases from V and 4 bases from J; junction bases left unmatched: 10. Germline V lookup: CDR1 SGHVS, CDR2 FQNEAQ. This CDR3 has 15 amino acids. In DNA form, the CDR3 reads TGTGCCAGCATGACAAGACAGGGGGTAGTAGAGACCCAGTACTTC. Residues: CASMTRQGVVETQYF.

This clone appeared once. CDR3 nucleotide sequence: TGTGCCAGCAGCTTTAGCGGGAGAAGTTTCACAGATACGCAGTATTTT. It translates to CASSFSGRSFTDTQYF. The rearrangement joins TRBV5-5 to TRBJ2-3, with TRBD2 matching 9 bases. CDR3 size: 16 residues. The V segment lost 2 bases and the J segment 2 bases; nucleotides outside the gene matches: 6. Germline assignment: CDR1 SGHKS and CDR2 YYEKEE (reference sequence).

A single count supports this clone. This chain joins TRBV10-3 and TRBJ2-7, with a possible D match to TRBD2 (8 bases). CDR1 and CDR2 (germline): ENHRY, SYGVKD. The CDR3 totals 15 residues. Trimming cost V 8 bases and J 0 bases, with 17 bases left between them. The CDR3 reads CAISGGTASSYEQYF. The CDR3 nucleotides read TGTGCCATCTCGGGAGGGACAGCGAGCTCCTACGAGCAGTACTTC.

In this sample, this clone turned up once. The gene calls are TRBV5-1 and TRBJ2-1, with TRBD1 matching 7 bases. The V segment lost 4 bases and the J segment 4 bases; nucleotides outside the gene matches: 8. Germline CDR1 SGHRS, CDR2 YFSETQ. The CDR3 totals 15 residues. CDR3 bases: TGCGCCAGCAGCCTAGCCGGGACAGTTTACAATGAGCAGTTCTTC. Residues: CASSLAGTVYNEQFF.

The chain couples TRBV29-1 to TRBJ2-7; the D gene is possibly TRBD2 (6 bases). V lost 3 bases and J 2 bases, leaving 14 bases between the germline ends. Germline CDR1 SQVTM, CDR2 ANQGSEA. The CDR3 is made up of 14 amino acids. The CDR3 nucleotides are TGCAGCGTTGAGGGGCGGGGAGGAGCCTACGAGCAGTACTTC. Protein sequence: CSVEGRGGAYEQYF.

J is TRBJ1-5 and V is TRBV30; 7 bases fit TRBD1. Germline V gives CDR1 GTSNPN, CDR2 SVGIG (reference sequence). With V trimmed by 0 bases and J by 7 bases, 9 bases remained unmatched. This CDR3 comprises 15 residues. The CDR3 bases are TGTGCCTGGAGTGTACGAAACAGGGGAGAGCAGCCCCAGCATTTT. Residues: CAWSVRNRGEQPQHF.

The CDR3 is CASSYGTSGRAPEQYF. DNA of the CDR3: TGTGCCAGCAGTTACGGGACTAGCGGGAGGGCCCCCGAGCAGTACTTC. The rearrangement joins TRBV6-5 to TRBJ2-7; TRBD2 agrees at 16 bases. This CDR3 spans 16 amino acids. Germline-derived CDR1 and CDR2 are MNHEY and SVGAGI. The V gene end was trimmed by 2 bases and the J gene end by 6 bases; junction bases not matched to a gene: 4.

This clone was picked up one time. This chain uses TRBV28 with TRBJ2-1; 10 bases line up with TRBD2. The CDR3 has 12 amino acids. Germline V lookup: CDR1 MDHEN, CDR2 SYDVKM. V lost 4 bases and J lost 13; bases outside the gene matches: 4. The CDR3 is CASSSRTSGQFF. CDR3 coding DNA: TGTGCCAGCAGTTCTCGGACTAGCGGACAGTTCTTC.

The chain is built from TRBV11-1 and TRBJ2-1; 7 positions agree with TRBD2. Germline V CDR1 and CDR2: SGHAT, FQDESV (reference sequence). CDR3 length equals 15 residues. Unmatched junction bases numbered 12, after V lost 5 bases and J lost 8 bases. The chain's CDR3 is CASSGRVRENHEQFF. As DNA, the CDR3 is TGTGCCAGCAGCGGACGGGTGCGGGAGAACCATGAGCAGTTCTTC.

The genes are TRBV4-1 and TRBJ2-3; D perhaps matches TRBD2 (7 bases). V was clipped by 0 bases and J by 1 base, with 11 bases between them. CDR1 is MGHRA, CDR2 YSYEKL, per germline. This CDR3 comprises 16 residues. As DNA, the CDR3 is TGCGCCAGCAGCCAAGATATAGGGGGGGGCACAGATACGCAGTATTTT. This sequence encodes CASSQDIGGGTDTQYF.

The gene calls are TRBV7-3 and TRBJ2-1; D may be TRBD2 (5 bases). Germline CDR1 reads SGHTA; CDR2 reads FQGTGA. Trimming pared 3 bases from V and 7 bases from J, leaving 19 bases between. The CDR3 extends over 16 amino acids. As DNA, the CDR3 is TGTGCCAGCAGCTTGGGGTTGACCGAACCGGGGAATGAGCAGTTCTTC. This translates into CASSLGLTEPGNEQFF.

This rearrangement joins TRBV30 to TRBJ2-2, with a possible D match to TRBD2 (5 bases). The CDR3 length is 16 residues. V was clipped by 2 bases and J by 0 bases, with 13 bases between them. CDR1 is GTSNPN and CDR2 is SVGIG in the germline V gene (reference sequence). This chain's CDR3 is CAWSSSTTANTGELFF. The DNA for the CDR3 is TGTGCCTGGAGTTCGTCGACTACCGCGAACACCGGGGAGCTGTTTTTT.

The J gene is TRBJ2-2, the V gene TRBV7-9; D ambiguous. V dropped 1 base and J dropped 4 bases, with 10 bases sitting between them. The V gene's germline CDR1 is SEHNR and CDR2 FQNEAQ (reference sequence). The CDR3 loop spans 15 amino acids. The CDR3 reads CASSLEGSSTGELFF. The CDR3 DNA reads TGTGCCAGCAGCTTAGAAGGTAGCAGCACCGGGGAGCTGTTTTTT.